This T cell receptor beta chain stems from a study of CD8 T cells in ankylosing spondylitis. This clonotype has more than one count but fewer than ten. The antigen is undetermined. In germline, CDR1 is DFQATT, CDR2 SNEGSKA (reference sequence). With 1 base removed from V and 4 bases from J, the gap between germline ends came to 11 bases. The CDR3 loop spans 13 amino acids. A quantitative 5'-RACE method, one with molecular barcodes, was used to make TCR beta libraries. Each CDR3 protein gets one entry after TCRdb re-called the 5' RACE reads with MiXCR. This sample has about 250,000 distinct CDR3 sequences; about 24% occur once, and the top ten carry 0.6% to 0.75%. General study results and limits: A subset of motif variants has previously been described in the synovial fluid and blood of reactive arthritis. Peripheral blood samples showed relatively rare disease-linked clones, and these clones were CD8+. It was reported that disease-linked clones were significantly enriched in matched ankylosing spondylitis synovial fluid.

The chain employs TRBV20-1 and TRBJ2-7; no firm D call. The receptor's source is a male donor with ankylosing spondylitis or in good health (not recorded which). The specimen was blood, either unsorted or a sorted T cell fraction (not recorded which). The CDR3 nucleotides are TGCAGTGCTAGAGCCCCCAACACTTACGAGCAGTACTTC. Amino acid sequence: CSARAPNTYEQYF.